The entry that follows covers one TCR beta chain sequence. This entry is derived from a study of OX40 agonist ivuxolimab in advanced cancers. The protocol was immunoSEQ multiplex PCR, while the TCRdb copy is restricted to in-frame clones and leaves out a portion. The sample includes 75,000 to 100,000 clones, about 90% of them seen just once. The sequenced sample was CD4+ or CD8+ T cells sorted from blood, obtained in a trial of the OX40 agonist ivuxolimab. This TCR was sampled from an adult with an advanced solid tumor such as melanoma, head and neck, liver or kidney cancer.

CDR3: CASSYSGTGGTDTQYF. CDR3 bases: TGTGCCAGCAGTTACTCAGGGACAGGGGGGACAGATACGCAGTATTTT. The chain couples TRBV6-6 to TRBJ2-3, with 11 bases identical to TRBD1. Germline values: CDR1 MNHNY, CDR2 SVGAGI (reference sequence). After removal of 0 bases from V and 3 bases from J, the junction contained 2 bases not matched to a gene. The CDR3 has 16 residues.